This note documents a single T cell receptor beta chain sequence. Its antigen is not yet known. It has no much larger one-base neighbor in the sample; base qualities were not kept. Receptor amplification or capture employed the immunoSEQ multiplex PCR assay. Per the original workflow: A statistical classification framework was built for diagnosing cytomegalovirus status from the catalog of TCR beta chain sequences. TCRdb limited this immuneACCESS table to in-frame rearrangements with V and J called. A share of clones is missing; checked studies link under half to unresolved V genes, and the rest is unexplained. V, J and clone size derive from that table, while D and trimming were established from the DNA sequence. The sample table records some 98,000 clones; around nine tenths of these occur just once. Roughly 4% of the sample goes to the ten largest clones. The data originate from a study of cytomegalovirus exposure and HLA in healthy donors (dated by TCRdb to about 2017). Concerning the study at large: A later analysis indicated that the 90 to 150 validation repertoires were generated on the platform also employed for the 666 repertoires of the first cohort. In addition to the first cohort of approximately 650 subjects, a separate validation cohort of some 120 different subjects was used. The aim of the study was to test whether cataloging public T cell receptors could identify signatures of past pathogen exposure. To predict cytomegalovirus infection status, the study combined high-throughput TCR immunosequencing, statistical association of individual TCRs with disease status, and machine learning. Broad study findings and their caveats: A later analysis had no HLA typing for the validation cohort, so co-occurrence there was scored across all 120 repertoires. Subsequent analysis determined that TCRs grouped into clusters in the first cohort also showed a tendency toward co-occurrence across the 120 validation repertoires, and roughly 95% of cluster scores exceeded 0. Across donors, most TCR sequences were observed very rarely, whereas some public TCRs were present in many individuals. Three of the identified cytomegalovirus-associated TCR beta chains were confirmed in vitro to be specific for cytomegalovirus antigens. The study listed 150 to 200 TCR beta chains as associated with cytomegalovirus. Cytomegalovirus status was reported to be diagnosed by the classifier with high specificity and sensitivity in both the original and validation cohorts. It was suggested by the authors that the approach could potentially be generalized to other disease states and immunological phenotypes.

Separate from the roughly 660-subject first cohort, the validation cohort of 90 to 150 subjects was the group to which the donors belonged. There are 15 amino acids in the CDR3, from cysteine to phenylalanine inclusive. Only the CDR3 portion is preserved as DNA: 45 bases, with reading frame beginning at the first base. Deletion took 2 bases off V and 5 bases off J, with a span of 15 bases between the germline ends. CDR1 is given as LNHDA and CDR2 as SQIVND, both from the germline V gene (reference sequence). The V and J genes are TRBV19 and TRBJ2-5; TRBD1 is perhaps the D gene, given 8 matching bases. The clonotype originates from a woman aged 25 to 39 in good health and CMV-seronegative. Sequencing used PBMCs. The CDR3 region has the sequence CASSIRGQGGETQYF. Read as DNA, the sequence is TGTGCCAGTAGTATAAGAGGACAGGGAGGGGAGACCCAGTACTTC. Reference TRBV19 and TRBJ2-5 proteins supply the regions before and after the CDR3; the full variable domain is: DGGITQSPKYLFRKEGQNVTLSCEQNLNHDAMYWYRQDPGQGLRLIYYSQIVNDFQKGDIAEGYSVSREKKESFPLTVTSAQKNPTAFYLCASSIRGQGGETQYFGPGTRLLVL.